This TCR beta chain stems from a study of regulatory dendritic cells for organ transplantation. Germline V gene data show CDR1 as LNHNV and CDR2 as YYDKDF (reference sequence). The CDR3 covers 13 residues. Trimming cost V 5 bases and J 5 bases, with 12 bases left between them. Clones were sequenced by immunoSEQ multiplex PCR, and TCRdb holds only the in-frame ones, with some missing. The sample holds about 34,000 clones, 85% to 90% seen once. This clonotype was obtained from a human donor in good health. Input material: naive CD4+ T cells from blood. As for subset: CD45RA+ naive T cells. V usage is TRBV15 and J usage is TRBJ2-5, with D possibly called TRBD1 or TRBD2 (5 bases each). The DNA for the CDR3 is TGTGCCACCAGCTTGCGTGAGGGGGAGACCCAGTACTTC. Its translation is CATSLREGETQYF.